These T cell receptor beta chains were read from a single sample in a study of cytomegalovirus exposure and HLA in healthy donors. TCRdb's table, derived via immunoSEQ multiplex PCR, lists solely in-frame clones and lacks some. Seen here are about 200,000 clones, around 73% observed once, and the top ten hold 2.9%. The source material was PBMCs. These receptors came from a woman in her 30s in good health and CMV-seronegative. Each CDR3 is given with its conserved first and last residue. The order of the fields is CDR3 length, J gene, V gene, CDR3 protein.

>10|TRBJ2-7|TRBV2
CASRASEQYF
>15|TRBJ1-5|TRBV15
CATSRDRGVPQPQHF
>16|TRBJ2-5|TRBV14
CASSQVAGRPLETQYF
>15|TRBJ1-6|TRBV6-1
CASSDGQGNNSPLHF
>15|TRBJ2-1|TRBV12-5
CASGTTGQVNNEQFF
>11|TRBJ2-2|TRBV4-1
CASSLAGELFF
>16|TRBJ2-2|TRBV4-1
CASSQQDRGHGGELFF
>17|TRBJ2-3|TRBV4-2
CASSQGDGGAGEDTQYF
>18|TRBJ2-3|TRBV30
CAWNVGMGQLIRTDTQYF
>17|TRBJ2-7|TRBV21-1
CASSKGQGLAGIYEQYF
>13|TRBJ2-3|TRBV6-9
CASRGHYTDTQYF
>14|TRBJ2-4|TRBV6-1
CASTPDRSKNIQYF
>16|TRBJ2-1|TRBV10-3
CAIRGGTSGRINEQFF
>15|TRBJ2-3|TRBV7-9
CASSLERGGSGTQYF
>15|TRBJ2-7|TRBV15
CATSNPTGWSYEQYF
>15|TRBJ1-4|TRBV5-5
CASSLGQATNEKLFF
>16|TRBJ2-3|TRBV5-1
CASSLVVAGDSDTQYF
>14|TRBJ1-2|TRBV4-1
CASSQITGGGPYTF
>20|TRBJ2-3|TRBV7-2
CASSLARLAALKAGTDTQYF
>18|TRBJ1-1|TRBV7-9
CASSLVYVRDRENTEAFF
>12|TRBJ2-1|TRBV5-1
CASSAGPNEQFF
>15|-|TRBV25-1
CASSPNDRVFNEQYF
>13|TRBJ1-1|TRBV6-1
CASRRQGNTEAFF
>14|TRBJ2-5|TRBV6-6
CASSYLQGAGAQYF
>11|TRBJ2-1|TRBV5-1
CASGGNNEQFF
>13|TRBJ1-2|TRBV14
CASSQGGFDGYTF